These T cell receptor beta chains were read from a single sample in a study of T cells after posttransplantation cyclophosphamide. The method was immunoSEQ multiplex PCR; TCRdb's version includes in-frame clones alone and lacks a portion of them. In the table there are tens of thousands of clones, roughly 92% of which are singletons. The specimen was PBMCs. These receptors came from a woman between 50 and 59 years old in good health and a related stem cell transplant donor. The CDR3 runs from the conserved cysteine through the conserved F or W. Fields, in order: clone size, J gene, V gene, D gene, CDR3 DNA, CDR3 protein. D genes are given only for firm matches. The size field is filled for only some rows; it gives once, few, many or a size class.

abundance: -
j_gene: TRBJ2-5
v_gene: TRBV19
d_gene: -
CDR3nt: TGTGCCAGTAGTGCGGGGACAGCGTCCTCCCAAGAGACCCAGTACTTC
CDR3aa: CASSAGTASSQETQYF

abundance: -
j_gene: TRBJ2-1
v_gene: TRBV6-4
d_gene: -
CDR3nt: TGTGCCAGCAGTGTTGACAGCTACAATGAGCAGTTCTTC
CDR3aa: CASSVDSYNEQFF

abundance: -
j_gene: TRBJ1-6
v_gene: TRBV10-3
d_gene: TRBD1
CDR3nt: TGTGCCATCAGGGACGACAGGGGTAGCGGTTCACCCCTCCACTTT
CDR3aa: CAIRDDRGSGSPLHF

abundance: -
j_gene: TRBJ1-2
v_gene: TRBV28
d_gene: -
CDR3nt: TGTGCCAGCACCCCATCTAACAGGGTGTCTGGCTACACCTTC
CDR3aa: CASTPSNRVSGYTF

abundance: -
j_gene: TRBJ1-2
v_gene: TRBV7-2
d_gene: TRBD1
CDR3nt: TGTGCCAGCAGCGAAGGCGGACAGGGCCGTTTTGATGGCTACACCTTC
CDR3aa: CASSEGGQGRFDGYTF

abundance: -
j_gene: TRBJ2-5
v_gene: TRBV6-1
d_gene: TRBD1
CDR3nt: TGTGCCAGCAGTGAAGCAATCAGGGGGCCGGAGACCCAGTACTTC
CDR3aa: CASSEAIRGPETQYF

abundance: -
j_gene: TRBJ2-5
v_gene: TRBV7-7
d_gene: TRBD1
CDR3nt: TGTGCCAGCAGCACCCGGGGACAGGGTGGAGGGGAGACCCAGTACTTC
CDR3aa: CASSTRGQGGGETQYF

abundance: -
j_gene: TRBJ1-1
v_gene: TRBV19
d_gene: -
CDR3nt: TGTGCCAGTAGTATAGTGGTGAGCACTGAAGCTTTCTTT
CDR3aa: CASSIVVSTEAFF

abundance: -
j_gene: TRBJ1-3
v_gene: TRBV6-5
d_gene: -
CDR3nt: TGTGCCAGCAGGGCGGAGCGAAACACCATATATTTT
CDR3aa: CASRAERNTIYF

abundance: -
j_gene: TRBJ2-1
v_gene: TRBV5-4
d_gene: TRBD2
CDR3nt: TGTGCCAGCAGCCTGGGGTTAGCGGGGACAAATGAGCAGTTCTTC
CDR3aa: CASSLGLAGTNEQFF

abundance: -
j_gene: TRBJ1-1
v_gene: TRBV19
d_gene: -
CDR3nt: TGTGCCAGTAGTATAGATGGGGACATGAACACTGAAGCTTTCTTT
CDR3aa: CASSIDGDMNTEAFF

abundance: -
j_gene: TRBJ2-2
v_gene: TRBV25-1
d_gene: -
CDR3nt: TGTGCCAGCAGTGTCACAGGGAACACCGGGGAGCTGTTTTTT
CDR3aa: CASSVTGNTGELFF

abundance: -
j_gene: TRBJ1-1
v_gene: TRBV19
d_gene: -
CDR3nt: TGTGCCAGTAGTATAGCCTCGGGGACTGAAGCTTTCTTT
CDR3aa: CASSIASGTEAFF

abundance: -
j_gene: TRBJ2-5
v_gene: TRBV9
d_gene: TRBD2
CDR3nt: TGTGCCAGCAGCGTAGATCCAGCGGGGGAAGAGACCCAGTACTTC
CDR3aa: CASSVDPAGEETQYF

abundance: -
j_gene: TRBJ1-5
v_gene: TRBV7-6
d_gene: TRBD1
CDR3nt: TGTGCCAGCAGCCCACAGCCAGGGGGCATAGGGCCCCAGCATTTT
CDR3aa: CASSPQPGGIGPQHF

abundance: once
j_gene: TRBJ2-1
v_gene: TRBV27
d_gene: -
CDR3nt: TGTGCCAGCAGCCGTAAGTCGGATGAGCAGTTCTTC
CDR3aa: CASSRKSDEQFF

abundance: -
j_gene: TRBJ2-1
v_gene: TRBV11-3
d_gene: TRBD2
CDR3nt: TGTGCCAGCAGCCGCGGGGGGCACAATGAGCAGTTCTTC
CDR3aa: CASSRGGHNEQFF

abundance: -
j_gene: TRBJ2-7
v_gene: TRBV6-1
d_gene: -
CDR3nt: TGTGCCAGCAGTGAAGGTGACAGCCTCACCTACGAGCAGTACTTC
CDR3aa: CASSEGDSLTYEQYF

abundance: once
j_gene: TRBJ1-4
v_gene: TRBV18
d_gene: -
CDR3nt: TGTGCCAGCTCTAGGGGTATAGACGATGAAAAACTGTTTTTT
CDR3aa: CASSRGIDDEKLFF

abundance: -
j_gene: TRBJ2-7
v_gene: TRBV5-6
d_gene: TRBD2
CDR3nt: TGTGCCAGCAGCCGGGGACTAGCGGGGATCGAGCAGTACTTC
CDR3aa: CASSRGLAGIEQYF

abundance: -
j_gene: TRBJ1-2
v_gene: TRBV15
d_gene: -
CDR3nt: TGTGCCACCAGCAGTGGCCGGGGACTCTCCCCGGGCGGCTACACCTTC
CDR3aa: CATSSGRGLSPGGYTF

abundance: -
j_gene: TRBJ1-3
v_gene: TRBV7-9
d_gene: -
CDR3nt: TGTGCCAGCAGCTTATCAGAATCCGGGGGAAACACCATATATTTT
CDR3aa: CASSLSESGGNTIYF

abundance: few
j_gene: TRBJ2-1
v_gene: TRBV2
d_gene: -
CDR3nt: TGTGCCAGCAGGAATACAGGCAATGAGCAGTTCTTC
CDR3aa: CASRNTGNEQFF

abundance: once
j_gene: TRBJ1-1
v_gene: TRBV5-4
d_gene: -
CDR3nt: TGTGCCAGCAGCCTTGTACAGGTTTCGAACACTGAAGCTTTCTTT
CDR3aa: CASSLVQVSNTEAFF

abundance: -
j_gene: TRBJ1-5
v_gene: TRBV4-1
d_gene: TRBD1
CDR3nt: TGCGCCAGCAGCCTGGACACGCCAACCACAGGGGCCACACAGTATAGCAATCAGCCCCAGCATTTT
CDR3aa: CASSLDTPTTGATQYSNQPQHF

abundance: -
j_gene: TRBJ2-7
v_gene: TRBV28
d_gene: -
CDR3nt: TGTGCCAGCAGTTTATTTGGACAGCCAGACTCCTACGAGCAGTACTTC
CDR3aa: CASSLFGQPDSYEQYF

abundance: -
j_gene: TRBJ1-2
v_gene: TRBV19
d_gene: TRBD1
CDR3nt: TGTGCCAGTAGTATAGATGGAGGGACAGGGGCACCCTATGGCTACACCTTC
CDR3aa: CASSIDGGTGAPYGYTF

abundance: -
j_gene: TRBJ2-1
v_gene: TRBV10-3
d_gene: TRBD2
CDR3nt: TGTGCCATCAGTGAGAGCCTAGCGGAGTTATCCTACAATGAGCAGTTCTTC
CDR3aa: CAISESLAELSYNEQFF

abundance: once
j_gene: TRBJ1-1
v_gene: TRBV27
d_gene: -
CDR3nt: TGTGCCAGCAGTTTATATCCCCAGAACACTGAAGCTTTCTTT
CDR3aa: CASSLYPQNTEAFF

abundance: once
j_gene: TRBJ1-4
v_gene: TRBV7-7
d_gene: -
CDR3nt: TGTGCCAGCAGCCGAGCTCGGACCGAGCAAGGGGGTGAAAAACTGTTTTTT
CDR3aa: CASSRARTEQGGEKLFF

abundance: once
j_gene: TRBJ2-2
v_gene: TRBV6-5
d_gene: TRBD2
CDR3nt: TGTGCCAGCAGCCAGACTAGCGAGAACACCGGGGAGCTGTTTTTT
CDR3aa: CASSQTSENTGELFF

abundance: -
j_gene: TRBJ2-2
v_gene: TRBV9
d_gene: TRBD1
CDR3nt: TGTGCCAGCAGCGTTGGACAGGACACCGGGGAGCTGTTTTTT
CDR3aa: CASSVGQDTGELFF

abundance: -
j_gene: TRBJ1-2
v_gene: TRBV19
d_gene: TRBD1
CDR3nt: TGTGCCAGTACGGGGGCCGGGACAGGGGCTAACTATGGCTACACCTTC
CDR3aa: CASTGAGTGANYGYTF

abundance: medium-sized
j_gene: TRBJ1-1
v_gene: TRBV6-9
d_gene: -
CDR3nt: TGTGCCAGCAGCATTCGCCGGGAGACTGAAGCTTTCTTT
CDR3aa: CASSIRRETEAFF

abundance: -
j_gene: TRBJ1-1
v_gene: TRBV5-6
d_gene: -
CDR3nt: TGTGCCAGCAGCCCGTTAGGAGCTCCGCCGGATGGTATGAACACTGAAGCTTTCTTT
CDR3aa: CASSPLGAPPDGMNTEAFF

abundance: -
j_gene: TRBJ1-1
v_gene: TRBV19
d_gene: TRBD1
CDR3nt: TGTGCCAGTGCCCCGGACACACAGGGGACTGAAGCTTTCTTT
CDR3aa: CASAPDTQGTEAFF